A selection of T cell receptor beta chains follows, all from one sample in a study of shared clonotypes between healthy human individuals. Repertoires were generated with immunoSEQ multiplex PCR, while TCRdb's copy carries only in-frame clones and drops some. The data show 75,000 to 100,000 clones, less than 50% seen once. Sequencing was carried out using PBMCs. The receptors come from a woman aged 35 to 49 in good health. Some clones in this sample may be carry-over from other donors' samples. The CDR3 runs from the conserved cysteine through the conserved F or W. A D gene is named only where the DNA matches it firmly. The listing skips clone size in some rows; elsewhere it reads once, few, many or a size class.

v_gene,d_gene,abundance,j_gene,CDR3nt,CDR3aa
TRBV4-2,TRBD1,few,TRBJ1-1,TGTGCCAGCAGCCAACCTTCGGCAGGGGGCGGGGAGGCTTTCTTT,CASSQPSAGGGEAFF
TRBV4-1,.,once,TRBJ2-7,TGCGCCAGCAGCCAAGGGACTGGATACGAGCAGTACTTC,CASSQGTGYEQYF
TRBV10-3,TRBD1,.,TRBJ1-3,TGTGCCATCAGCCAAGACAGGGCAAGCAACACCATATATTTT,CAISQDRASNTIYF
TRBV29-1,.,many,TRBJ2-7,TGCAGCGCCAGAGGGACCGCAGCCTACGAGCAGTACTTC,CSARGTAAYEQYF
TRBV2,TRBD2,.,TRBJ2-4,TGTGCCAGCAGTGTCGGGAGGTCTTCTGGCAAAAACATTCAGTACTTC,CASSVGRSSGKNIQYF
TRBV19,.,.,TRBJ1-2,TGTGCCAGTAGTATGGGGCAGGGTTTTGGCTACACCTTC,CASSMGQGFGYTF
TRBV4-3,.,.,TRBJ2-3,TGCGCCATCGGGGAACTAGGGGAAGCAGATACGCAGTATTTT,CAIGELGEADTQYF
TRBV28,.,.,TRBJ1-6,TGTGCCAGCAGTTTAGGAGGGGATAAGCCACCCCTCCACTTT,CASSLGGDKPPLHF
TRBV19,TRBD2,.,TRBJ2-7,TGTGCCAGTAGTACGGGACTAGCGGGAGGACCACCCTACGAGCAGTACTTC,CASSTGLAGGPPYEQYF
TRBV27,.,.,TRBJ2-7,TGTGCCAGCGGTAGCGCCGGGACTTACGAGCAGTACTTC,CASGSAGTYEQYF
TRBV13,TRBD2,.,TRBJ2-7,TGTGCCAGCAGCCGGACTAGCGGGGTCTCCTACGAGCAGTACTTC,CASSRTSGVSYEQYF
TRBV19,TRBD1,many,TRBJ1-1,TGTGCCAGTAGTACTCGACAGGGGGTCGGAACTGAAGCTTTCTTT,CASSTRQGVGTEAFF